The next 14 T cell receptor beta chains were all read from a single sample in a study of long-term antiretroviral therapy in people with HIV. The authors ran the immunoSEQ assay, v3.0, at survey level. Profiled with immunoSEQ multiplex PCR; TCRdb holds only in-frame clones, not every one. The sample holds about 19,000 clones, over 80% seen once. The starting material was unsorted PBMCs, obtained 2.1 years after starting antiretroviral therapy. These receptors originate from a young man with HIV.

This rearrangement joins TRBV6-5 to TRBJ1-4; D uncertain. Between the trimmed V and J ends, which lost 2 bases and 7 bases, there was a span of 17 bases. CDR3 length equals 16 residues. Germline loops: CDR1 MNHEY, CDR2 SVGAGI. The CDR3 loop is CASSYGLERGIEKLFF. CDR3 coding DNA: TGTGCCAGCAGTTACGGTCTCGAGCGCGGGATTGAAAAACTGTTTTTT.

The J gene is TRBJ1-5, the V gene TRBV19; 9 nucleotides agree with TRBD1. Unmatched junction bases numbered 11, after V lost 6 bases and J lost 5 bases. CDR3 size: 16 residues. Germline CDR1 reads LNHDA; CDR2 reads SQIVND (reference sequence). The CDR3 sequence is CASSGDGTGRDQPQHF. The CDR3 DNA sequence: TGTGCCAGTAGCGGAGACGGGACAGGGAGGGATCAGCCCCAGCATTTT.

V usage is TRBV18 and J usage is TRBJ1-5, with D possibly being TRBD1 (5 bases). CDR3 length: 15 amino acids. The germline V gene has CDR1 KGHSH and CDR2 LQKENI. V lost 4 bases to trimming and J lost 2 bases, with 12 bases between them. The CDR3 sequence is CASSLDTNGNQPQHF. In DNA form, the CDR3 reads TGTGCCAGCTCACTGGACACGAACGGCAATCAGCCCCAGCATTTT.

This chain connects TRBV6-1 to TRBJ2-3, with 8 bases lining up with TRBD1. Looked up from germline, CDR1 is MNHNS and CDR2 is SASEGT. This CDR3 has 14 amino acids. V shed 2 bases, J shed 8 bases, and the junction held 6 bases outside the gene matches. DNA of the CDR3: TGTGCCAGCAGTGAACGGACAGGGAAGGGTACGCAGTATTTT. Amino acid sequence: CASSERTGKGTQYF.

The genes are TRBV9 and TRBJ2-7; 8 bases line up with TRBD2. Germline assignment: CDR1 SGDLS and CDR2 YYNGEE. CDR3 length: 15 residues. Trimming cost V 0 bases and J 3 bases; bases outside gene matches: 5. The CDR3 sequence is CASSVAAGLGYEQYF. In DNA, the CDR3 is TGTGCCAGCAGCGTAGCTGCGGGACTAGGCTACGAGCAGTACTTC.

The chain has TRBV7-3 and TRBJ2-3, with no clear D. CDR1 is SGHTA, CDR2 FQGTGA, per germline. This CDR3 region has 13 residues. Trimming pared 2 bases from V and 5 bases from J, leaving 8 bases between. The DNA for the CDR3 is TGTGCCAGCAGCTTAGCCCCCAGAGATACGCAGTATTTT. Translated: CASSLAPRDTQYF.

This clone was recorded once. The V gene is TRBV7-2, the J gene TRBJ2-1; 8 bases are shared with TRBD2. In germline, CDR1 is SGHTA, CDR2 FQGNSA. Trimming removed 5 bases from V and 9 bases from J; junction bases left unmatched: 0. This CDR3 has 11 amino acids. For the CDR3, the DNA is TGTGCCAGCAGCCGGGGGGGTGAGCAGTTCTTC. It translates to CASSRGGEQFF.

This clone has a handful of counts. The chain recombines TRBV10-3 with TRBJ2-1; 13 positions match TRBD2. Germline CDR1 ENHRY, CDR2 SYGVKD. Germline trimming cut 6 bases from V and 7 bases from J; bases unmatched to any gene: 9. The CDR3 extends over 16 amino acids. The CDR3 protein is CAIRDTSGRALNEQFF. CDR3 in DNA: TGTGCCATCAGAGATACTAGCGGGAGGGCTTTAAATGAGCAGTTCTTC.

This chain connects TRBV7-2 to TRBJ2-1; 9 bases align to TRBD1. The CDR3 sequence is 14 residues long. Germline CDR1 SGHTA, CDR2 FQGNSA. V was pared by 2 bases and J by 8 bases, with 4 bases of the junction left unmatched. The CDR3 DNA reads TGTGCCAGCAGCTTAAGGACAGGGGACTATGAGCAGTTCTTC. Encoded protein: CASSLRTGDYEQFF.

The chain links TRBV15 to TRBJ1-6; 7 nucleotides agree with TRBD1. V lost 6 bases and J lost 6; bases outside the gene matches: 5. This CDR3 region has 14 residues. Per germline, CDR1 LNHNV and CDR2 YYDKDF (reference sequence). For the CDR3, the DNA is TGTGCCACCAGTGGGAACAGGGGTAATTCACCCCTCCACTTT. Amino acid sequence: CATSGNRGNSPLHF.

The genes are TRBV29-1 and TRBJ2-5, with a possible D match to TRBD2 (5 bases). Germline-derived CDR1 and CDR2 are SQVTM and ANQGSEA. The CDR3 runs 12 residues. The V and J ends lost 7 bases and 6 bases respectively, with 15 bases between them. In nucleotides, the CDR3 is TGCAGCGCGGAAGCAGGCGGGCAGACCCAGTACTTC. Amino acid sequence: CSAEAGGQTQYF.

The chain couples TRBV4-3 to TRBJ1-5; D remains unclear. The V end was cut by 0 bases, the J end by 1 base, with 10 bases between. Germline CDR1 is LGHNA and CDR2 is YSLEER. This CDR3 comprises 16 residues. The CDR3 DNA reads as TGCGCCAGCAGCCAAGATGGGGTGGGGAGCAATCAGCCCCAGCATTTT. It codes for CASSQDGVGSNQPQHF.

The chain uses TRBV7-9 and TRBJ1-6; 8 nucleotides match TRBD1. With V trimmed by 5 bases and J by 9 bases, 9 bases remained unmatched. The CDR3 is 15 residues long. Germline CDR1 is SEHNR and CDR2 is FQNEAQ (reference sequence). CDR3 region: CASSQPGTGISPLHF. DNA of the CDR3: TGTGCCAGCAGCCAACCCGGGACAGGTATTTCACCCCTCCACTTT.

The V call is TRBV7-2, the J call TRBJ2-3; 7 bases fit TRBD2. Germline-derived CDR1 and CDR2 are SGHTA and FQGNSA. The CDR3 loop spans 17 amino acids. V lost 5 bases to trimming and J lost 2 bases; unmatched junction nucleotides: 13. In DNA, the CDR3 is TGTGCCAGCAGCCCCCGGCAGAAGCGGGGCTACACAGATACGCAGTATTTT. This gives the protein CASSPRQKRGYTDTQYF.